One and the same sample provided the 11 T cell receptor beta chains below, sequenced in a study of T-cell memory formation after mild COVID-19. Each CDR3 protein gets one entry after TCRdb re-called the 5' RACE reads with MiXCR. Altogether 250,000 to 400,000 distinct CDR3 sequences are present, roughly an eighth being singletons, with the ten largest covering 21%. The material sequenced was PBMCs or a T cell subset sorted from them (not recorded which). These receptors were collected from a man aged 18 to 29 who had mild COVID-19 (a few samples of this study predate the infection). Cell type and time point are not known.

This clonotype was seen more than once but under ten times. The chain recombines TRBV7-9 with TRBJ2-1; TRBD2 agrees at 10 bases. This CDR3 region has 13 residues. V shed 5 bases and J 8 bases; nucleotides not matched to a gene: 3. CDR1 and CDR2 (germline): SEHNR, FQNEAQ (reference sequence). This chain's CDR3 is CASSPSGGDEQFF. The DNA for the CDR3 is TGTGCCAGCAGCCCGAGCGGGGGGGATGAGCAGTTCTTC.

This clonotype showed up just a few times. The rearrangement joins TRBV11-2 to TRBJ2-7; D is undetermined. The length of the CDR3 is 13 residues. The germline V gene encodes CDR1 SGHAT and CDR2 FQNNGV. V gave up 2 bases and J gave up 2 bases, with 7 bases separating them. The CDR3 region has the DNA TGTGCCAGCAGCTTAACTCAGACCTACGAGCAGTACTTC. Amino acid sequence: CASSLTQTYEQYF.

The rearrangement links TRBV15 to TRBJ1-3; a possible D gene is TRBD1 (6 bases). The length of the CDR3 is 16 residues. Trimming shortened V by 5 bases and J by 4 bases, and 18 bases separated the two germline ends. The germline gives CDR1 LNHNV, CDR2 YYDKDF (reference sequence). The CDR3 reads CATSAFGRDTGNTIYF. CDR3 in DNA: TGTGCCACCAGCGCTTTCGGCCGGGACACGGGAAACACCATATATTTT.

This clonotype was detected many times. The CDR3 protein is CASSSGGFGNQPQHF. The DNA of the CDR3 is TGTGCCAGCAGCTCGGGGGGCTTTGGGAATCAGCCCCAGCATTTT. The V and J genes are TRBV5-6 and TRBJ1-5; perhaps TRBD1 as D (6 bases). This CDR3 comprises 15 residues. Looked up from germline, CDR1 is SGHDT and CDR2 is YYEEEE. Trimming took off 3 bases at V and 4 bases at J, with 14 bases between the two ends.

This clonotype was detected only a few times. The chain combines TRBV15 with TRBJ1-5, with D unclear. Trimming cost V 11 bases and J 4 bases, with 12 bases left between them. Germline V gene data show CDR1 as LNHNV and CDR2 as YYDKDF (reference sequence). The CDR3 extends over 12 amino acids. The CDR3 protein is CAVQRANQPQHF. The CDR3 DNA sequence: TGTGCCGTTCAAAGGGCTAATCAGCCCCAGCATTTT.

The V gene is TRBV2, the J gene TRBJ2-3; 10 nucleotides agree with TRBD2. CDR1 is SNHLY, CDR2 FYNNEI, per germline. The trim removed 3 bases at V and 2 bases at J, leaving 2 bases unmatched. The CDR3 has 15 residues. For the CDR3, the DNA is TGTGCCAGCAGTGATGGGACTAGCGACACAGATACGCAGTATTTT. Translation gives CASSDGTSDTDTQYF.

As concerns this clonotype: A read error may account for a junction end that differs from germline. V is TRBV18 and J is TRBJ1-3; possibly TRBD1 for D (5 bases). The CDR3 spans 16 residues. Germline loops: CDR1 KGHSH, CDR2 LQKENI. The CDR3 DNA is TGTGCCAGCTTACCAGGGACTGCGAGCTCTGGAAACACCATATATTTT. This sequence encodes CASLPGTASSGNTIYF.

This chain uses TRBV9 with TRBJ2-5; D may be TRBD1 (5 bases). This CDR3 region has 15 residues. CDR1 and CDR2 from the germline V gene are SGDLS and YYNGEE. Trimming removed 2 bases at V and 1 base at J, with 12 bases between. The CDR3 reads CASSVDFGAQETQYF. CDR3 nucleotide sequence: TGTGCCAGCAGCGTGGATTTTGGGGCCCAAGAGACCCAGTACTTC. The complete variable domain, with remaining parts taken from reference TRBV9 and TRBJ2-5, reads DSGVTQTPKHLITATGQRVTLRCSPRSGDLSVYWYQQSLDQGLQFLIQYYNGEERAKGNILERFSAQQFPDLHSELNLSSLELGDSALYFCASSVDFGAQETQYFGPGTRLLVL.

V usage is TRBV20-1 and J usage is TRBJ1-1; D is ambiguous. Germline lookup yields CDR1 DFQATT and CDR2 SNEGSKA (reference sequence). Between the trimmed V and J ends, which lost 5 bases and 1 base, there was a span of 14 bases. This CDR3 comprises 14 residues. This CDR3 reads CSAAHTPGNTEAFF. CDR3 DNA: TGCAGTGCTGCTCACACTCCAGGGAACACTGAAGCTTTCTTT.

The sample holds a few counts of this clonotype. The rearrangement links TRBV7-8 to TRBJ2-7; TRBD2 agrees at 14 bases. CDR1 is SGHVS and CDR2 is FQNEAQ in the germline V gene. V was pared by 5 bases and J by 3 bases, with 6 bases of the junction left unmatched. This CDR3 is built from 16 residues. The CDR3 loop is CASSESGTSGGYEQYF. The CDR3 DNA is TGTGCCAGCAGCGAAAGCGGGACTAGCGGGGGCTACGAGCAGTACTTC.

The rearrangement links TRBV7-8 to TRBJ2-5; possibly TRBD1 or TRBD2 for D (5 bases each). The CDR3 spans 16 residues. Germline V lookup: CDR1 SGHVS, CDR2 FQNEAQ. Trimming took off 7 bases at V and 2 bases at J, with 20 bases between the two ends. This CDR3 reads CASTDPDGAVQETQYF. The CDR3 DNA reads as TGTGCCAGCACCGATCCCGACGGGGCGGTACAAGAGACCCAGTACTTC.